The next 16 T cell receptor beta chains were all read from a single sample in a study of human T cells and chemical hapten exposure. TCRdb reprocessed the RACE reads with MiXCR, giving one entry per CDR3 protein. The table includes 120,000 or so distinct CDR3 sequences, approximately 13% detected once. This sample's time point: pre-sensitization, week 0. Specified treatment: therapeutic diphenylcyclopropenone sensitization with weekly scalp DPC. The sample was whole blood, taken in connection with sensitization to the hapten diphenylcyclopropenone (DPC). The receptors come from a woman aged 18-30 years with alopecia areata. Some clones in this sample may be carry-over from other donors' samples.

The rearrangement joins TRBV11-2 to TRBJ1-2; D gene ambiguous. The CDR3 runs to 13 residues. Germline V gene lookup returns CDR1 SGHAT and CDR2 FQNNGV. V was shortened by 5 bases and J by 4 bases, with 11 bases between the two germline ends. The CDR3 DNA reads TGTGCCAGCAGCGCCGAAACCTCCTATGGCTACACCTTC. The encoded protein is CASSAETSYGYTF.

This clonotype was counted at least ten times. The CDR3 nucleotides are TGTGCCAGCAGTGATTCGGGGGACGCTGGGATTTCCTACGAGCAGTACTTC. This encodes CASSDSGDAGISYEQYF. The genes are TRBV25-1 and TRBJ2-7; tentatively, D is TRBD2 (6 bases). The CDR3 spans 17 residues. Trimming took 3 bases from V and 1 from J, leaving 19 bases between them. Germline CDR1 reads MGHDK; CDR2 reads SYGVNS.

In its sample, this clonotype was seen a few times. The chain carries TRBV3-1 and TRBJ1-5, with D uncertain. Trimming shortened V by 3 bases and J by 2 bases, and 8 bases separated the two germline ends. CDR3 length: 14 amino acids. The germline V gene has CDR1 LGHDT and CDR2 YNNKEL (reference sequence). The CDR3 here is CASSQGAGNQPQHF. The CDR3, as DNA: TGTGCCAGCAGCCAGGGCGCGGGCAATCAGCCCCAGCATTTT.

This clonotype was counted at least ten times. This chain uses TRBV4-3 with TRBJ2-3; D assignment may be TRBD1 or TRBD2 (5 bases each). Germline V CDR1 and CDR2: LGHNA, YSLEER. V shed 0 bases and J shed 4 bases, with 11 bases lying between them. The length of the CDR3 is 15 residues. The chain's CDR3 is CASSQDRVGADTQYF. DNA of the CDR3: TGCGCCAGCAGCCAAGACAGGGTGGGGGCAGATACGCAGTATTTT.

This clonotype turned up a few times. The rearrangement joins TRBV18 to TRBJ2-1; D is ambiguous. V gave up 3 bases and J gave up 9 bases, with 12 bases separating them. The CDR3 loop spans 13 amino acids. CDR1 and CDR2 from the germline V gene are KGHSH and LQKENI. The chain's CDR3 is CASSPIYKSEQFF. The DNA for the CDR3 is TGTGCCAGCTCACCGATATATAAAAGTGAGCAGTTCTTC.

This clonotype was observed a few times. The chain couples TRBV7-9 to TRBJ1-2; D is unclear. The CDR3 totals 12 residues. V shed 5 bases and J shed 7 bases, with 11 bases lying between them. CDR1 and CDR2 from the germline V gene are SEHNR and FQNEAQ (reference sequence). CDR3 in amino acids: CASSPRSSGYTF. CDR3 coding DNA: TGTGCCAGCAGCCCCCGGTCCAGTGGCTACACCTTC.

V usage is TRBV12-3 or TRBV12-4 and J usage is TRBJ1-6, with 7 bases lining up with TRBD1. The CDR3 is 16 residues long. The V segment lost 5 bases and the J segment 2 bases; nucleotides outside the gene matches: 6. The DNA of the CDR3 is TGTGCCAGCAGTCCCCCCCAGGGGGCCTATAATTCACCCCTCCACTTT. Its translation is CASSPPQGAYNSPLHF.

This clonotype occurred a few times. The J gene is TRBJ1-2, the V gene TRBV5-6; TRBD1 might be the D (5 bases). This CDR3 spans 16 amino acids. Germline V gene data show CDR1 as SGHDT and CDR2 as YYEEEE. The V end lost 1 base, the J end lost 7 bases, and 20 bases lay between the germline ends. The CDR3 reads CASSLRGQLSQGGYTF. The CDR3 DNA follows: TGTGCCAGCAGCTTGCGTGGACAACTATCCCAGGGTGGCTACACCTTC.

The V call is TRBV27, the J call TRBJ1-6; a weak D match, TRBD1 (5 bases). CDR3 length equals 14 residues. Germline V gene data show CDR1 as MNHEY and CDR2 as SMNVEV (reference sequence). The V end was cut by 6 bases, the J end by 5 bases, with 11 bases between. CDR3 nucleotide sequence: TGTGCCAGCAGATCGGACAAGAATAATTCACCCCTCCACTTT. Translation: CASRSDKNNSPLHF.

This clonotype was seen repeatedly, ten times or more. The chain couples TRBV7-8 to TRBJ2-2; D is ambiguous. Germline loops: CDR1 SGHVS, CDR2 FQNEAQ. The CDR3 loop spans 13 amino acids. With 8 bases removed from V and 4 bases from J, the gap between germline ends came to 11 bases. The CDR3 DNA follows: TGTGCCAGCCCCCTTTCGAGCACCGGGGAGCTGTTTTTT. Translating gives CASPLSSTGELFF. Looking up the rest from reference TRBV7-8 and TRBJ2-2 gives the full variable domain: GAGVSQSPRYKVAKRGQDVALRCDPISGHVSLFWYQQALGQGPEFLTYFQNEAQLDKSGLPSDRFFAERPEGSVSTLKIQRTQQEDSAVYLCASPLSSTGELFFGEGSRLTVL.

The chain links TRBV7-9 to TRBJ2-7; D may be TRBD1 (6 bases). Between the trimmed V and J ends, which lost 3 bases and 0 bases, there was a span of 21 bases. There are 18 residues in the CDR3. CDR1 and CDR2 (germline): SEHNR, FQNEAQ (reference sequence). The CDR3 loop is CASSFLLLRDTNSYEQYF. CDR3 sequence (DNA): TGTGCCAGCAGCTTCTTGCTCCTCCGGGACACCAACTCCTACGAGCAGTACTTC.

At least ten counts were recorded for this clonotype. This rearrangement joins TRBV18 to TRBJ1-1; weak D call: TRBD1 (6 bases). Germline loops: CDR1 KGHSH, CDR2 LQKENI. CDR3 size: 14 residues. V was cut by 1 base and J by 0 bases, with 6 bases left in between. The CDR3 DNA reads TGTGCCAGCTCACCACGGGACATGAACACTGAAGCTTTCTTT. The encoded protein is CASSPRDMNTEAFF. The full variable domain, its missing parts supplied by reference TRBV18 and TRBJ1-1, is NAGVMQNPRHLVRRRGQEARLRCSPMKGHSHVYWYRQLPEEGLKFMVYLQKENIIDESGMPKERFSAEFPKEGPSILRIQQVVRGDSAAYFCASSPRDMNTEAFFGQGTRLTVV.

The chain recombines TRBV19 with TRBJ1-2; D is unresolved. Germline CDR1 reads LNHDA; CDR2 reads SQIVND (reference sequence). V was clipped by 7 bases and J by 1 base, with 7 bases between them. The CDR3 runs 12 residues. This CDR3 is CASTAYNYGYTF. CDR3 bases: TGTGCCAGTACTGCCTATAACTATGGCTACACCTTC.

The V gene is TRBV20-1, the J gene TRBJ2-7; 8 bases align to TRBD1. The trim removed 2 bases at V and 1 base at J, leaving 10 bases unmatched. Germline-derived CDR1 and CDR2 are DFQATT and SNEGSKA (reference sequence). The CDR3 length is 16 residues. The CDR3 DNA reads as TGCAGTGCTAGAACCTATGGACAGGGAAGATCCTACGAGCAGTACTTC. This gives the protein CSARTYGQGRSYEQYF.

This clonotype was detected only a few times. The CDR3 coding sequence is TGTGCCAGCAGCTTAGCGACAGGGGGCACTGAAGCTTTCTTT. Translation gives CASSLATGGTEAFF. The rearrangement links TRBV7-9 to TRBJ1-1; 9 nucleotides agree with TRBD1. V lost 0 bases to trimming and J lost 4 bases; unmatched junction nucleotides: 0. CDR3 length: 14 residues. Germline V CDR1 and CDR2: SEHNR, FQNEAQ (reference sequence).

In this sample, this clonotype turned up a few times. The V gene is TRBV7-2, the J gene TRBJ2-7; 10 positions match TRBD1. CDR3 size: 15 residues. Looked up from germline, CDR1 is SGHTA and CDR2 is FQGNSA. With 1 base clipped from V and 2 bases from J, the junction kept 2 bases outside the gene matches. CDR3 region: CASSLGGQGAYEQYF. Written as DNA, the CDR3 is TGTGCCAGCAGCTTAGGTGGACAGGGGGCCTACGAGCAGTACTTC.